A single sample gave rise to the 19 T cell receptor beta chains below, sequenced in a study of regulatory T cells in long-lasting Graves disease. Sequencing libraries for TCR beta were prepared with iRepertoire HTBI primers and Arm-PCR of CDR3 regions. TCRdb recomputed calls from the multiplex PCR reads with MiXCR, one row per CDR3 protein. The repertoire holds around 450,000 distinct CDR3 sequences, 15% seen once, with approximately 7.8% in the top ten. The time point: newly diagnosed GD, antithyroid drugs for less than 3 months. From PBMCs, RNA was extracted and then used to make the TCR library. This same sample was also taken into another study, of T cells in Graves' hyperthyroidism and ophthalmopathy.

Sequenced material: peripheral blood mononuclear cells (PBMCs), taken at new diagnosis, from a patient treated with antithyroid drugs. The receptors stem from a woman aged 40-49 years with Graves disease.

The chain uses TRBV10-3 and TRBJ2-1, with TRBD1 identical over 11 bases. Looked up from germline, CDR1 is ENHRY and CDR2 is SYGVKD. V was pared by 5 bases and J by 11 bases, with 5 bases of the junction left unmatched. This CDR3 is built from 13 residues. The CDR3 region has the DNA TGTGCCATCAGTTACGGGACAGGGGGGAAGCAGTTCTTC. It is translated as CAISYGTGGKQFF.

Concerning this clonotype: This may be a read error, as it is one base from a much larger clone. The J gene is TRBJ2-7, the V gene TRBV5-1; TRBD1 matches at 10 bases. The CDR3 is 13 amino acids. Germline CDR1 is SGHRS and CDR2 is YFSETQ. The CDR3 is CASSRTGGDERYF. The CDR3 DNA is TGCGCCAGCAGCCGGACAGGGGGGGACGAGCGGTACTTC.

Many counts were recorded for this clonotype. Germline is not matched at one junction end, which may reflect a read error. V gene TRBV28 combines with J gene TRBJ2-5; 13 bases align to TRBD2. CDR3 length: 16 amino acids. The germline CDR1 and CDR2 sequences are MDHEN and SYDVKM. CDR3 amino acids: CASTMTSGRSQEAQYF. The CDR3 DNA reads TGTGCCAGCACCATGACTAGCGGGAGGTCCCAAGAGGCCCAGTACTTC.

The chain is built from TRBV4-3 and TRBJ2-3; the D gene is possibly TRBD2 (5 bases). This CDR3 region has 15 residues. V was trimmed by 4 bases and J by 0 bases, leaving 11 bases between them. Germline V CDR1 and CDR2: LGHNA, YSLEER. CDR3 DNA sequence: TGCGCCAGCAGCCCTTTTAGCGAAAGCACAGATACGCAGTATTTT. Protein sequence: CASSPFSESTDTQYF.

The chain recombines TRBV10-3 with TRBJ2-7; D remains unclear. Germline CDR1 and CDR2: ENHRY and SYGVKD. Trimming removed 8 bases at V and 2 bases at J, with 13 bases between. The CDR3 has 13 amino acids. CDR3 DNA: TGTGCCATCGGCGAGACTGGTCCCTACGAGCAGTACTTC. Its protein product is CAIGETGPYEQYF.

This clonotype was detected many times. In DNA form, the CDR3 reads TGTGCCAGCAGTCCAAGGGGGTCCCCCTCCTACAATGAGCAGTTCTTC. As protein: CASSPRGSPSYNEQFF. The V gene is TRBV28, the J gene TRBJ2-1; tentatively, D is TRBD1 (6 bases). Germline-derived CDR1 and CDR2 are MDHEN and SYDVKM. The CDR3 runs 16 residues. V was clipped by 5 bases and J by 0 bases, with 14 bases between them.

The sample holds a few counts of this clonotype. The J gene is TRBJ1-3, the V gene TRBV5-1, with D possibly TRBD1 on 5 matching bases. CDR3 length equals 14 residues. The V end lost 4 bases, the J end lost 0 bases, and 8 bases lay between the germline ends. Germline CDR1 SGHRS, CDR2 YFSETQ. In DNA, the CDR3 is TGCGCCAGCAGCCCGGACATCTCTGGAAACACCATATATTTT. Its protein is CASSPDISGNTIYF.

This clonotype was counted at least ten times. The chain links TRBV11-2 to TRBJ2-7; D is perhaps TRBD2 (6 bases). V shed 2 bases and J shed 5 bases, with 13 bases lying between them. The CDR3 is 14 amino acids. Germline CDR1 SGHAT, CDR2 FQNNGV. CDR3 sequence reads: CASSLRLAVDEQYF. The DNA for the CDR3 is TGTGCCAGCAGCTTAAGGTTAGCGGTAGACGAGCAGTACTTC.

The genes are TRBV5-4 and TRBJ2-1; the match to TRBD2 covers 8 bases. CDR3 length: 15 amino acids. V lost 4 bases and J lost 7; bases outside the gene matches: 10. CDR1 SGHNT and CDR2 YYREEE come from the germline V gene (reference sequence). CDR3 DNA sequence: TGTGCCAGCAGCGAGACAGCGGGAGTGTGGAATGAGCAGTTCTTC. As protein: CASSETAGVWNEQFF.

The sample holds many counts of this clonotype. The CDR3 loop is CASSVGGGSGYEQYF. CDR3 in DNA: TGTGCCAGCAGCGTAGGGGGGGGATCGGGGTACGAGCAGTACTTC. The genes are TRBV9 and TRBJ2-7; the match to TRBD2 covers 7 bases. The germline gives CDR1 SGDLS, CDR2 YYNGEE. J was trimmed by 4 bases and V by 0 bases; bases with no gene match: 7. The CDR3 consists of 15 residues.

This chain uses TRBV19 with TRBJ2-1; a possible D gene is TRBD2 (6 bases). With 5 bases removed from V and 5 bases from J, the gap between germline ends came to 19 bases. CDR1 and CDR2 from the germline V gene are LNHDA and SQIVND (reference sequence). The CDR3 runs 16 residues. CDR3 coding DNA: TGTGCCAGTAGTGACGGGGGTTGGGAAGGAGACAATGAGCAGTTCTTC. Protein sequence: CASSDGGWEGDNEQFF.

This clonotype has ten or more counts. CDR3: CASSWDRLNTEAFF. CDR3 sequence (DNA): TGTGCCAGCAGTTGGGACCGCCTGAACACTGAAGCTTTCTTT. The chain links TRBV6-5 to TRBJ1-1; possible D gene TRBD1, 5 bases. Trimming cost V 4 bases and J 0 bases, with 9 bases left between them. CDR1 is MNHEY, CDR2 SVGAGI, per germline. There are 14 residues in the CDR3.

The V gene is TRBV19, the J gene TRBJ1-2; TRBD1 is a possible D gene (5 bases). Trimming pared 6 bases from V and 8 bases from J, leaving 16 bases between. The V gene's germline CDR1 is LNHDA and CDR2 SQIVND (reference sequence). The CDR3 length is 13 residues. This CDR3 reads CASRTRDPGGYTF. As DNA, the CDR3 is TGTGCCAGTAGAACCCGGGACCCCGGAGGCTACACCTTC.

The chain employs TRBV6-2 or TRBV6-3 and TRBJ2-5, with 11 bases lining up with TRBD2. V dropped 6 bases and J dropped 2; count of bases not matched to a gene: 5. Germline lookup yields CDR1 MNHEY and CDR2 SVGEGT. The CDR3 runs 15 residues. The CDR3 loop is CASSQGLAVQETQYF. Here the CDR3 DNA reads TGTGCCAGCAGCCAGGGACTAGCGGTTCAAGAGACCCAGTACTTC.

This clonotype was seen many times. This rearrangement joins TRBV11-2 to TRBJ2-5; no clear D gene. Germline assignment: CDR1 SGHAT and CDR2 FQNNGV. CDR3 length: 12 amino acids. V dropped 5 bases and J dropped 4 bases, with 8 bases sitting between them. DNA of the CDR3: TGTGCCAGCAGCGTCCTCGTAGAGACCCAGTACTTC. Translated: CASSVLVETQYF. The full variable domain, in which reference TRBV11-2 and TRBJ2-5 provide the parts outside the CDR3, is EAGVAQSPRYKIIEKRQSVAFWCNPISGHATLYWYQQILGQGPKLLIQFQNNGVVDDSQLPKDRFSAERLKGVDSTLKIQPAKLEDSAVYLCASSVLVETQYFGPGTRLLVL.

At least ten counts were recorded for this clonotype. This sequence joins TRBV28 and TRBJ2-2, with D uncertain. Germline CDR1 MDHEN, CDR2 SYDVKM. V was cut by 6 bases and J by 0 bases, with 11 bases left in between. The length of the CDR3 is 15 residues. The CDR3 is CASSPHPANTGELFF. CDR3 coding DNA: TGTGCCAGCAGCCCCCACCCCGCGAACACCGGGGAGCTGTTTTTT. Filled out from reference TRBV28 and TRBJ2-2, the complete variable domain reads DVKVTQSSRYLVKRTGEKVFLECVQDMDHENMFWYRQDPGLGLRLIYFSYDVKMKEKGDIPEGYSVSREKKERFSLILESASTNQTSMYLCASSPHPANTGELFFGEGSRLTVL.

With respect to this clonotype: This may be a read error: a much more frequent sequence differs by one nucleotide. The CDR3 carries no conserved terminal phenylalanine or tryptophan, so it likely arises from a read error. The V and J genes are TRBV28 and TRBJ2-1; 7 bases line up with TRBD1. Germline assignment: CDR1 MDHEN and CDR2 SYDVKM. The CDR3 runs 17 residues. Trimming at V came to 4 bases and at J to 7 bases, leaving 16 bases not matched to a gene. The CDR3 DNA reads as TGTGCCAGCAGTTCACAGCCGACAGGGAAGGGAGAGAATGAGCAGTTCCTC. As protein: CASSSQPTGKGENEQFL.

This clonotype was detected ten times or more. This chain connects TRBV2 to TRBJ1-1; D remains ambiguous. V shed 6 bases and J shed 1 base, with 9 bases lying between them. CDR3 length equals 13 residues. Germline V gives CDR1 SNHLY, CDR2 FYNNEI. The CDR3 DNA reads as TGTGCCAGCAGAGATGACCGGAACACTGAAGCTTTCTTT. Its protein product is CASRDDRNTEAFF.

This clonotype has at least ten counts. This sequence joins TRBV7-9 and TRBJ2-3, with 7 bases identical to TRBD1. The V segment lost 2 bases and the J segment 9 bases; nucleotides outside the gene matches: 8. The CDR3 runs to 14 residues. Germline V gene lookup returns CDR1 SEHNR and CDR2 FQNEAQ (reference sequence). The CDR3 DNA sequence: TGTGCCAGCAGCTTAACCCTGACAGGGAACACGCAGTATTTT. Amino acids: CASSLTLTGNTQYF. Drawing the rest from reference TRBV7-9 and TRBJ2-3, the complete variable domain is DTGVSQNPRHKITKRGQNVTFRCDPISEHNRLYWYRQTLGQGPEFLTYFQNEAQLEKSRLLSDRFSAERPKGSFSTLEIQRTEQGDSAMYLCASSLTLTGNTQYFGPGTRLTVL.